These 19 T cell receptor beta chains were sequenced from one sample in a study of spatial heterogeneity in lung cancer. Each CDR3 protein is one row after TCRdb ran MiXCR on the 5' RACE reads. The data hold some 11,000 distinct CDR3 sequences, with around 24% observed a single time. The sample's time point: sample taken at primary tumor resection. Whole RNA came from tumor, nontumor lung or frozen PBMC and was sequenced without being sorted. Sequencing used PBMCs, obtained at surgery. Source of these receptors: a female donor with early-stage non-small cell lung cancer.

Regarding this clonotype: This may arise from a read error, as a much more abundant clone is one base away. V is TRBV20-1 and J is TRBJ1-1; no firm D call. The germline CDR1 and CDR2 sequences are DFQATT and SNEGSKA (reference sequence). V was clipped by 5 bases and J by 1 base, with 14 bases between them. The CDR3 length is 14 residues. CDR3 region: CSALKARGNTEAFF. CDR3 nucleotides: TGCAGTGCTCTAAAAGCACGGGGGAACACTGAAGCTTTCTTT.

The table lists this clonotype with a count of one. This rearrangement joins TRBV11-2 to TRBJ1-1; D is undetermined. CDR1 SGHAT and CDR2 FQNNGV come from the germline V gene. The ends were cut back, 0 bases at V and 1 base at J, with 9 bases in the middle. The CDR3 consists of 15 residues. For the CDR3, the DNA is TGTGCCAGCAGCTTAGATGGTCGGTCGAACACTGAAGCTTTCTTT. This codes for CASSLDGRSNTEAFF.

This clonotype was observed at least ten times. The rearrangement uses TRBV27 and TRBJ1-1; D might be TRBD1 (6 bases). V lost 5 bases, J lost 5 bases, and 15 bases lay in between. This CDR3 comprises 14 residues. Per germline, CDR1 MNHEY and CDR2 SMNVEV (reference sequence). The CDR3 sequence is CASSIRGQVTEAFF. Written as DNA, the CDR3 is TGTGCCAGCAGTATCAGGGGTCAGGTAACTGAAGCTTTCTTT.

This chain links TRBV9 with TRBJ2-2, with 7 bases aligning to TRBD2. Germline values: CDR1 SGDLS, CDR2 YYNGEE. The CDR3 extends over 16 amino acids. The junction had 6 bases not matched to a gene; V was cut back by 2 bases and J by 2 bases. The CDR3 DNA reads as TGTGCCAGCAGCGTGACGGGGGGTACCAACACCGGGGAGCTGTTTTTT. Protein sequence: CASSVTGGTNTGELFF.

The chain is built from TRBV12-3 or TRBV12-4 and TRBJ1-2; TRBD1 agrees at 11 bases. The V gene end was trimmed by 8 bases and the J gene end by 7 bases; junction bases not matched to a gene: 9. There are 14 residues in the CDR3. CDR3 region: CASDPGQGAGGYTF. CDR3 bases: TGTGCCAGCGACCCAGGACAGGGGGCGGGTGGCTACACCTTC.

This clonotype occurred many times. This CDR3 reads CASSVESGYGYTF. Here the CDR3 DNA reads TGTGCCAGCAGCGTAGAATCGGGCTATGGCTACACCTTC. The chain combines TRBV9 with TRBJ1-2; D remains unclear. The CDR3 has 13 residues. Trimming took off 0 bases at V and 4 bases at J, with 7 bases between the two ends. CDR1 is SGDLS, CDR2 YYNGEE, per germline.

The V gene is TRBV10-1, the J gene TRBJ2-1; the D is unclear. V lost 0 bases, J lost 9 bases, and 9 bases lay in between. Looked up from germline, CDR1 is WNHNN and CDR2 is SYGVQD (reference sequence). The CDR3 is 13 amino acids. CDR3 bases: TGCGCCAGCAGTGAGTCCTTGATCTTTGAGCAGTTCTTC. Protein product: CASSESLIFEQFF.

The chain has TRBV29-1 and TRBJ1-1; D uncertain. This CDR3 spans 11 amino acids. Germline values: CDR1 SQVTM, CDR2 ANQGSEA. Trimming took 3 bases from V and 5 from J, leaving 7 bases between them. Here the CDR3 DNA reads TGCAGCGTTGACTTATTAACTGAAGCTTTCTTT. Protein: CSVDLLTEAFF.

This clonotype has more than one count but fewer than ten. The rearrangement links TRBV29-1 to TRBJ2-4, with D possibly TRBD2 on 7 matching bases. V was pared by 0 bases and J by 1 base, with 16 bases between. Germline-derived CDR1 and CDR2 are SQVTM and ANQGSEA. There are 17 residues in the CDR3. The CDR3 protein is CSVEDRWEGVAKNIQYF. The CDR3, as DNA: TGCAGCGTTGAAGATCGTTGGGAGGGGGTGGCCAAAAACATTCAGTACTTC.

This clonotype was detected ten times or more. The CDR3 region is CASGFRTGYEQYF. CDR3 in DNA: TGTGCTAGTGGTTTCCGGACAGGCTACGAGCAGTACTTC. The rearrangement joins TRBV12-5 to TRBJ2-7, with 7 bases fitting TRBD1. This CDR3 contains 13 residues. Germline assignment: CDR1 LGHNT and CDR2 FRNRAP. V shed 3 bases, J shed 3 bases, and the junction held 2 bases outside the gene matches.

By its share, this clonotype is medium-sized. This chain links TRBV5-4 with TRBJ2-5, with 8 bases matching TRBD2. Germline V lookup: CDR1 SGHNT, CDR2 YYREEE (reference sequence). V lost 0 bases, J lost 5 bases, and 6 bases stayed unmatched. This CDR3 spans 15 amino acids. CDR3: CASSLASGGWETQYF. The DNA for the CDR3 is TGTGCCAGCAGCTTGGCCTCGGGAGGGTGGGAGACCCAGTACTTC.

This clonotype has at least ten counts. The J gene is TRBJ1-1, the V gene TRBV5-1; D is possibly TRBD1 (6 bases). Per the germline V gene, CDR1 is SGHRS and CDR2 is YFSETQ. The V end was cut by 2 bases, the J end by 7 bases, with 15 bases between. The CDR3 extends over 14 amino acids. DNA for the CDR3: TGCGCCAGCAGCTTAGGACAGAGATCTATTGAAGCTTTCTTT. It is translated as CASSLGQRSIEAFF.

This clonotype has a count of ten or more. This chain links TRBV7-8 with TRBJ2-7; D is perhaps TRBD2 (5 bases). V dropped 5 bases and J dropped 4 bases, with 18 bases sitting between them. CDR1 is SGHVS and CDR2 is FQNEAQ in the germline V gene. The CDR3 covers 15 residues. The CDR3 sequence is CASSPRDELLYEQYF. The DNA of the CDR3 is TGTGCCAGCAGCCCACGGGATGAGCTGCTTTACGAGCAGTACTTC. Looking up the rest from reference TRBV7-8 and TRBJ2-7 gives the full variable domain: GAGVSQSPRYKVAKRGQDVALRCDPISGHVSLFWYQQALGQGPEFLTYFQNEAQLDKSGLPSDRFFAERPEGSVSTLKIQRTQQEDSAVYLCASSPRDELLYEQYFGPGTRLTVT.

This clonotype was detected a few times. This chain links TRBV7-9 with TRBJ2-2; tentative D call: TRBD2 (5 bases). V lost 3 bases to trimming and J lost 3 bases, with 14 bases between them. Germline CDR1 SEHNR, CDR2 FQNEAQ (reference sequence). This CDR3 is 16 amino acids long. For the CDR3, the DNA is TGTGCCAGCAGCTTTGGACTCCTTATGGACACCGGGGAGCTGTTTTTT. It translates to CASSFGLLMDTGELFF.

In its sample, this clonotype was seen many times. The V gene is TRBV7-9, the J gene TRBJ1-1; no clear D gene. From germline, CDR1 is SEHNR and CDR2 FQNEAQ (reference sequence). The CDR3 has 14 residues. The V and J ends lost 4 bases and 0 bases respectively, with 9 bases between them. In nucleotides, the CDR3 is TGTGCCAGCAGCTCCACGTTGGTGAACACTGAAGCTTTCTTT. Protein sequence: CASSSTLVNTEAFF. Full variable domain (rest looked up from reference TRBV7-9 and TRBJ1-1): DTGVSQNPRHKITKRGQNVTFRCDPISEHNRLYWYRQTLGQGPEFLTYFQNEAQLEKSRLLSDRFSAERPKGSFSTLEIQRTEQGDSAMYLCASSSTLVNTEAFFGQGTRLTVV.

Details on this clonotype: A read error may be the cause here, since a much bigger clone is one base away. CDR3 in DNA: TGTGCCAGCAGTTATTCTCCAGATGAGCAGATCTTC. Translated, it gives CASSYSPDEQIF. The rearrangement joins TRBV2 to TRBJ2-1; D gene unclear. The CDR3 consists of 12 residues. Germline CDR1 reads SNHLY; CDR2 reads FYNNEI.

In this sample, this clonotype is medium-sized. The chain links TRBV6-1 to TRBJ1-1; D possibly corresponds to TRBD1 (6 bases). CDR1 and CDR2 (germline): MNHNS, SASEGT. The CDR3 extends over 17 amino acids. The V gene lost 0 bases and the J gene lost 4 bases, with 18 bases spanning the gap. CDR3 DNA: TGTGCCAGCAGTGAAGCGCTTCTAACAGGGCTATTCACTGAAGCTTTCTTT. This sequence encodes CASSEALLTGLFTEAFF.

This CDR3 reads CASSLRWGSGNQPQHF. Here the CDR3 DNA reads TGTGCCAGCAGCTTGCGATGGGGCAGTGGCAATCAGCCCCAGCATTTT. The rearrangement uses TRBV5-5 and TRBJ1-5; D might be TRBD1 (5 bases). The V gene's germline CDR1 is SGHKS and CDR2 YYEKEE (reference sequence). The CDR3 is made up of 16 amino acids. V was cut by 1 base and J by 2 bases, with 13 bases left in between.

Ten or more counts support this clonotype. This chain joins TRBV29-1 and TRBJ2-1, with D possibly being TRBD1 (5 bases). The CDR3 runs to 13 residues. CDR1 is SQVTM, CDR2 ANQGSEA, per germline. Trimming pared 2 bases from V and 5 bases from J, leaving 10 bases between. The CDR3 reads CSVESDTHNEQFF. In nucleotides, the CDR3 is TGCAGCGTTGAATCGGACACTCACAATGAGCAGTTCTTC.